The 12 T cell receptor beta chains listed next were all sequenced from one sample in a study of blood T cell repertoires in COVID-19. The table came from immunoSEQ multiplex PCR; TCRdb's copy has only in-frame clones and leaves some out. The sample lists fewer than 350,000 clones; approximately 91% were seen once. Input material: PBMCs or T cells enriched from blood (not recorded which). These receptor sequences come from a woman between 40 and 55 years old with acute COVID-19.

The V call is TRBV10-3, the J call TRBJ1-5; the match to TRBD1 covers 10 bases. The CDR3 has 15 residues. Germline values: CDR1 ENHRY, CDR2 SYGVKD. J was trimmed by 6 bases and V by 4 bases; bases with no gene match: 6. CDR3 region: CAISGPGQGSQPQHF. CDR3 sequence (DNA): TGTGCCATCAGTGGGCCGGGACAGGGGAGTCAGCCCCAGCATTTT.

The chain couples TRBV9 to TRBJ2-3, with TRBD2 as a possible D gene (5 bases). Germline V gene lookup returns CDR1 SGDLS and CDR2 YYNGEE. The CDR3 runs to 14 residues. Trimming took off 2 bases at V and 5 bases at J, with 12 bases between the two ends. The CDR3 DNA reads TGTGCCAGCAGCGTGTTCGGGAATCAAGATACGCAGTATTTT. As protein: CASSVFGNQDTQYF.

This clone has only a few counts. This sequence joins TRBV5-1 and TRBJ2-3; maybe TRBD2 (6 bases). There are 18 residues in the CDR3. The germline V gene encodes CDR1 SGHRS and CDR2 YFSETQ. Trimming took off 4 bases at V and 4 bases at J, with 25 bases between the two ends. This chain's CDR3 is CASSASAGTRGGADTQYF. CDR3 bases: TGCGCCAGCAGCGCATCCGCCGGGACTCGAGGAGGGGCAGATACGCAGTATTTT.

The CDR3 region is CASRPGGMDQPQHF. In DNA, the CDR3 is TGTGCCAGTAGACCAGGGGGAATGGATCAGCCCCAGCATTTT. The chain links TRBV19 to TRBJ1-5; 7 bases agree with TRBD1. The CDR3 is 14 residues long. V gave up 6 bases and J gave up 5 bases; unmatched junction bases: 7. Germline lookup yields CDR1 LNHDA and CDR2 SQIVND (reference sequence).

V is TRBV7-2 and J is TRBJ1-3; 7 bases line up with TRBD1. The ends lost 5 bases at V and 0 bases at J; junction bases unmatched: 4. This CDR3 spans 15 amino acids. Germline V gene lookup returns CDR1 SGHTA and CDR2 FQGNSA. For the CDR3, the DNA is TGTGCCAGCAGCACCGGACAGGACTCTGGAAACACCATATATTTT. Its translation is CASSTGQDSGNTIYF.

The gene calls are TRBV7-9 and TRBJ1-2, with D possibly being TRBD1 (5 bases). The CDR3 length is 15 residues. Germline-derived CDR1 and CDR2 are SEHNR and FQNEAQ (reference sequence). Trimming cost V 7 bases and J 3 bases, with 18 bases left between them. The CDR3 loop reads CASNSLKGLHYGYTF. CDR3 coding DNA: TGTGCCAGCAACTCGCTGAAGGGACTCCACTATGGCTACACCTTC.

V is TRBV7-2 and J is TRBJ2-1; D unclear. The CDR3 totals 13 residues. The ends were cut back, 5 bases at V and 8 bases at J, with 13 bases in the middle. Per the germline V gene, CDR1 is SGHTA and CDR2 is FQGNSA. CDR3 sequence (DNA): TGTGCCAGCAGCCCCGCAGGTTCCGATGAGCAGTTCTTC. Protein: CASSPAGSDEQFF.

The rearrangement joins TRBV7-9 to TRBJ1-1; 8 nucleotides align to TRBD1. The CDR3 covers 15 residues. J lost 2 bases, V lost 4 bases, and 6 bases had no gene match. Germline loops: CDR1 SEHNR, CDR2 FQNEAQ (reference sequence). The CDR3 here is CASSSGQGPNTEAFF. CDR3 coding DNA: TGTGCCAGCAGCTCCGGACAGGGCCCCAACACTGAAGCTTTCTTT.

The rearrangement links TRBV24-1 to TRBJ1-5, with TRBD1 matching over 7 bases. Germline V lookup: CDR1 KGHDR, CDR2 SFDVKD. This CDR3 region has 14 residues. V was clipped by 11 bases and J by 6 bases; unmatched bases: 12. Here the CDR3 DNA reads TGTGCCAATTCCGACAGGGAAGGGAGTCAGCCCCAGCATTTT. Protein: CANSDREGSQPQHF.

CDR3 in amino acids: CASSQGGTGTPSNYGYTF. CDR3 DNA: TGCGCCAGCAGCCAAGGGGGGACAGGGACCCCATCTAACTATGGCTACACCTTC. The chain recombines TRBV4-1 with TRBJ1-2, with 9 bases fitting TRBD1. This CDR3 is 18 amino acids long. Trimming took 1 base from V and 0 from J; bases not matched to a gene: 9. Germline CDR1 is MGHRA and CDR2 is YSYEKL.

The sample holds one count of this clone. The chain joins TRBV7-2 to TRBJ2-2; 9 bases line up with TRBD2. V shed 4 bases, J shed 6 bases, and the junction held 3 bases outside the gene matches. Germline values: CDR1 SGHTA, CDR2 FQGNSA. CDR3 length: 14 amino acids. The CDR3 bases are TGTGCCAGCAGCTCGGCGGGAGGGCCCGGGGAGCTGTTTTTT. Amino acid sequence: CASSSAGGPGELFF.

The chain has TRBV30 and TRBJ2-2; 7 nucleotides line up with TRBD2. This CDR3 is built from 15 residues. CDR1 is GTSNPN and CDR2 is SVGIG in the germline V gene (reference sequence). V shed 3 bases, J shed 5 bases, and the junction held 9 bases outside the gene matches. The CDR3 here is CAWRVFGAGTGELFF. CDR3 nucleotide sequence: TGTGCCTGGAGAGTCTTTGGAGCGGGGACCGGGGAGCTGTTTTTT.